The table lists the clone carrying this T cell receptor beta chain with a few counts. Its antigen is unknown. This entry is derived from a study of T cells after yellow fever vaccination. Notes on the study in general: When the response was secondary, it was weaker but reached its peak faster, day 5 versus 15. Only a small proportion of the clonotypes turned up in both the CD4 and the CD8 compartments, likely arising from convergent recombination. The booster saw the reappearance of most primary-vaccination clones (roughly 96% CD4, 88% CD8). Abundant bulk-derived clonotypes could contaminate FACS-sorted repertoires.

In TCRdb, the 5' RACE reads were re-called with MiXCR into one record per CDR3 protein. The sample holds approximately 250,000 distinct CDR3 sequences, 6.5% to 7.5% seen once. Germline CDR1 is MNHEY and CDR2 is SVGEGT. V was shortened by 8 bases and J by 5 bases, with 20 bases between the two germline ends. The CDR3 loop spans 15 amino acids. The V call is TRBV6-2 or TRBV6-3, the J call TRBJ2-3; D ambiguous. The starting material was CD4+ T cells sorted from PBMCs, obtained on the day of the yellow fever booster vaccination. The TCR was taken from a man younger than 40 who received the YFV17D yellow fever vaccine. This CDR3 reads CASQKWEFGGDTQYF. The CDR3 DNA is TGTGCCAGCCAAAAGTGGGAATTTGGTGGAGATACGCAGTATTTT.